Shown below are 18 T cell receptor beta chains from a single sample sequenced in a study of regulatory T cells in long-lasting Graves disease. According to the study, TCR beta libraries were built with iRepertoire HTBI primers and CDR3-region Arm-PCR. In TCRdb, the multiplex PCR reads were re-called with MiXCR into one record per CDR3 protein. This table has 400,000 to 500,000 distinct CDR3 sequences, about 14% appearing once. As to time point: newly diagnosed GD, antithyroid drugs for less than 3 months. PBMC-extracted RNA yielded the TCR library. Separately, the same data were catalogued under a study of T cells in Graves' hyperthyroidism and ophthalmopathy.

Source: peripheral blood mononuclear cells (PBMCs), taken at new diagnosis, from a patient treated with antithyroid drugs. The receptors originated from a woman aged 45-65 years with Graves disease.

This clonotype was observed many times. In DNA, the CDR3 is TGTGCCAGCAGTTTATCAGGGCTAGCGGGAGTCGATGAGCAGTTCTTC. Translation gives CASSLSGLAGVDEQFF. The chain recombines TRBV12-3 or TRBV12-4 with TRBJ2-1; the match to TRBD2 covers 10 bases. The CDR3 has 16 residues. Losses at the gene ends were 2 bases for V and 8 bases for J; bases not matched to a gene: 9.

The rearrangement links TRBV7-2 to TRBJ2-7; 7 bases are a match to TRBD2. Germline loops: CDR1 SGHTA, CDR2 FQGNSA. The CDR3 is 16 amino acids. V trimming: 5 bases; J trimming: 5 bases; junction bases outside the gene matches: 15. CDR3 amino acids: CASSDVWREKGDEQYF. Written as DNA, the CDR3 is TGTGCCAGCAGCGACGTCTGGCGGGAGAAGGGTGACGAGCAGTACTTC.

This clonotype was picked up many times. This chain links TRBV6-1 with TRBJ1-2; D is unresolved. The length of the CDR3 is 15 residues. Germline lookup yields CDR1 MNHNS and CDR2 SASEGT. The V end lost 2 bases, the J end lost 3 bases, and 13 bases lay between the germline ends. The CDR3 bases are TGTGCCAGCAGTGAAATGGCAGCTACCGACTATGGCTACACCTTC. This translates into CASSEMAATDYGYTF.

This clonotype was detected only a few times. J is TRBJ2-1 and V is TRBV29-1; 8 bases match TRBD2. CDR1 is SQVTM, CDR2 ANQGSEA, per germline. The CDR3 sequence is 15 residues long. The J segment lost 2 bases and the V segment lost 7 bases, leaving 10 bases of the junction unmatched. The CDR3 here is CSGREGLLPYNEQFF. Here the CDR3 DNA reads TGCAGCGGCCGGGAGGGCCTCCTACCCTACAATGAGCAGTTCTTC.

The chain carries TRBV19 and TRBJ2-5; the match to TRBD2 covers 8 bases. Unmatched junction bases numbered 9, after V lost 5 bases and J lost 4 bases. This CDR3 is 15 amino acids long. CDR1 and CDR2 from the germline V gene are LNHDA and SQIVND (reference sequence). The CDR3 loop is CASSLTAAGGETQYF. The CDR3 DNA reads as TGTGCCAGTAGTTTGACAGCGGCGGGGGGAGAGACCCAGTACTTC.

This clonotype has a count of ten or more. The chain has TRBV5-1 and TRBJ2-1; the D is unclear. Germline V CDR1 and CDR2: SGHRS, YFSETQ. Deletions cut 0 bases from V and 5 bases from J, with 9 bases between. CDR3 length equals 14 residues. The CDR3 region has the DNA TGCGCCAGCAGCTTGGTTGGCAGAGACAATGAGCAGTTCTTC. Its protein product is CASSLVGRDNEQFF. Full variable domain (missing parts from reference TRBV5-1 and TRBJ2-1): KAGVTQTPRYLIKTRGQQVTLSCSPISGHRSVSWYQQTPGQGLQFLFEYFSETQRNKGNFPGRFSGRQFSNSRSEMNVSTLELGDSALYLCASSLVGRDNEQFFGPGTRLTVL.

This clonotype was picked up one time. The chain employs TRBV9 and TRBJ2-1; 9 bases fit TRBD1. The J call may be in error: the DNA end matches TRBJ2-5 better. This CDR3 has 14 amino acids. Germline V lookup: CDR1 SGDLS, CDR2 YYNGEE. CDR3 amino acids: CASSGGDREQTQYF. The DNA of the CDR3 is TGTGCCAGCAGCGGGGGGGACAGGGAGCAGACCCAGTACTTC.

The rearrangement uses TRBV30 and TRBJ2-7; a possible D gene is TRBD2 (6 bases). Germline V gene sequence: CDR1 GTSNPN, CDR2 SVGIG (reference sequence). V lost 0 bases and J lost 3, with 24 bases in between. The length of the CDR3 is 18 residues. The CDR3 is CAWSVRWVGGNGSYEQYF. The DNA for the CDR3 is TGTGCCTGGAGTGTACGATGGGTGGGGGGTAATGGGAGCTACGAGCAGTACTTC.

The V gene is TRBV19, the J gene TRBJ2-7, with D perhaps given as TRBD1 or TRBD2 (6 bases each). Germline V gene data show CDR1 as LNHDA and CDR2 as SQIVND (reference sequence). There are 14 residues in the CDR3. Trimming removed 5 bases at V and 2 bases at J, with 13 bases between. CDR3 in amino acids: CASSSRGATYEQYF. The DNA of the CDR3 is TGTGCCAGTAGTTCGAGGGGGGCCACCTACGAGCAGTACTTC.

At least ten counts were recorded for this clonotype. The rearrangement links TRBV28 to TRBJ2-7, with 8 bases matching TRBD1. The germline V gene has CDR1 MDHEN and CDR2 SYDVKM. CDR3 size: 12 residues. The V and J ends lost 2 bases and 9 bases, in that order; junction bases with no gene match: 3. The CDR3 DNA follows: TGTGCCAGCAGTTTAATAGACAGGGGGCAGTACTTC. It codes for CASSLIDRGQYF.

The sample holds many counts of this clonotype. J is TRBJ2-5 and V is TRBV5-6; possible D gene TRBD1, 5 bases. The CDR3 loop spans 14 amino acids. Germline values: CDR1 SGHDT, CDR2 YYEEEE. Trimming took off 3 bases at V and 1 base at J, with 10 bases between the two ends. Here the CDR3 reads CASSWQGPQETQYF. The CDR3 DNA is TGTGCCAGCAGCTGGCAGGGTCCCCAAGAGACCCAGTACTTC. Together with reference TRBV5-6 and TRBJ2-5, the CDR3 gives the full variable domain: DAGVTQSPTHLIKTRGQQVTLRCSPKSGHDTVSWYQQALGQGPQFIFQYYEEEERQRGNFPDRFSGHQFPNYSSELNVNALLLGDSALYLCASSWQGPQETQYFGPGTRLLVL.

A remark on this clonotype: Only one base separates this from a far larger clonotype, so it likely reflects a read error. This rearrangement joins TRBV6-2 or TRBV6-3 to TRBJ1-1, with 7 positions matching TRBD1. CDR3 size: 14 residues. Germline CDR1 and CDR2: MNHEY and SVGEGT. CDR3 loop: CAGSYSGGNTEAFF. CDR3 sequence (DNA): TGTGCCGGCAGTTACTCAGGGGGGAACACTGAAGCTTTCTTT.

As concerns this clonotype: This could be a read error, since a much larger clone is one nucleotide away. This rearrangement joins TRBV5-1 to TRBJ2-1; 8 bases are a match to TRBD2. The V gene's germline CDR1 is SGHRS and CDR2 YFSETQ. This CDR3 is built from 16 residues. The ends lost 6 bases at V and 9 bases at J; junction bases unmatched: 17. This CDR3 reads CASTLLSGSSYGEQFF. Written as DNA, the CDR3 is TGCGCCAGCACCCTTTTAAGCGGGAGTAGTTATGGTGAGCAGTTCTTC.

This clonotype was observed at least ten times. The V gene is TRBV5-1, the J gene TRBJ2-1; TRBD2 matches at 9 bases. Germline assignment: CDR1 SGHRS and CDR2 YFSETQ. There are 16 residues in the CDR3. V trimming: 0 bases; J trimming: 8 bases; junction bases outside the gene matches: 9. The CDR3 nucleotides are TGCGCCAGCAGCTTGGGAACGACTAGCGGTGGCGATGAGCAGTTCTTC. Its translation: CASSLGTTSGGDEQFF.

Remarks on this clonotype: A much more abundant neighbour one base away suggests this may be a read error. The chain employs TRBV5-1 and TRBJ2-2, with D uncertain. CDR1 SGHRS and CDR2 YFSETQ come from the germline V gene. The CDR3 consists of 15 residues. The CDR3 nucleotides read TGCGCCGGCAGCTTGGGCAGTTGGAACACCGGGGAGCTGTTTTTT. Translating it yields CAGSLGSWNTGELFF.

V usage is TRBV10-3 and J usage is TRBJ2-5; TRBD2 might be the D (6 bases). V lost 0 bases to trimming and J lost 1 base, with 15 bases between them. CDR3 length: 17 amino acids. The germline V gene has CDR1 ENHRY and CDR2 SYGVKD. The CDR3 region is CAISESIGLEGQETQYF. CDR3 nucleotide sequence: TGTGCCATCAGTGAGTCGATTGGTCTGGAGGGCCAAGAGACCCAGTACTTC.

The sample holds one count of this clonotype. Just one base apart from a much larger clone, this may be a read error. The CDR3, as DNA: TGCGCCAGCAGTGTCGACAGGGCCACTGAAGCTTTCTTT. This translates into CASSVDRATEAFF. The chain combines TRBV10-2 with TRBJ1-1, with 7 positions matching TRBD1. Looked up from germline, CDR1 is WSHSY and CDR2 is SAAADI. Trimming at V came to 4 bases and at J to 4 bases, leaving 3 bases not matched to a gene. The CDR3 is 13 residues long.

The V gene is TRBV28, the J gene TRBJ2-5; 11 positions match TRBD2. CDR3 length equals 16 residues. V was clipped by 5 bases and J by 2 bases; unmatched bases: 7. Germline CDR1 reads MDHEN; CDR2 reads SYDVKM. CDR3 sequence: CASSPTSGGFQETQYF. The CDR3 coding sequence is TGTGCCAGCAGTCCCACTAGCGGGGGATTTCAAGAGACCCAGTACTTC.